These 28 T cell receptor beta chains were all obtained from the same sample, sequenced in a study of PD-L1 blockade in urothelial cancer. TCRdb's copy holds only in-frame clones and misses some; the assay was immunoSEQ multiplex PCR. The sample yields 100,000 or so clones, around 93% seen once. The sample here was PBMCs, taken around atezolizumab (anti-PD-L1) treatment. Source of these receptors: a woman of 80 years or more with urothelial cancer.

This chain connects TRBV19 to TRBJ2-1, with 12 nucleotides matching TRBD2. Germline values: CDR1 LNHDA, CDR2 SQIVND (reference sequence). With V trimmed by 8 bases and J by 9 bases, 8 bases remained unmatched. The CDR3 has 14 residues. CDR3 DNA: TGTGCCAGTCGACTAGCGGGAGTAAGTGGTGAGCAGTTCTTC. Encoded protein: CASRLAGVSGEQFF.

This clone was seen just once. The chain carries TRBV27 and TRBJ2-2, with TRBD2 matching over 12 bases. V was clipped by 8 bases and J by 1 base; unmatched bases: 2. Germline V gene sequence: CDR1 MNHEY, CDR2 SMNVEV (reference sequence). This CDR3 is built from 15 residues. The CDR3 DNA follows: TGTGCCAGCCAGGGACTAGCGGGGAACACCGGGGAGCTGTTTTTT. This codes for CASQGLAGNTGELFF.

J is TRBJ2-2 and V is TRBV7-9, with 11 bases matching TRBD2. This CDR3 has 18 amino acids. Germline V gene lookup returns CDR1 SEHNR and CDR2 FQNEAQ (reference sequence). Trimming cost V 1 base and J 5 bases; bases outside gene matches: 9. Here the CDR3 reads CASSLVRLAGMNTGELFF. CDR3 nucleotides: TGTGCCAGCAGCTTAGTGAGACTAGCGGGAATGAATACCGGGGAGCTGTTTTTT.

V gene TRBV30 combines with J gene TRBJ2-5; perhaps TRBD1 as D (7 bases). The germline CDR1 and CDR2 sequences are GTSNPN and SVGIG (reference sequence). This CDR3 has 13 amino acids. Trimming stripped 4 bases from V and 5 bases from J, with 14 bases between. CDR3 region: CAWTNPGGETQYF. CDR3 sequence (DNA): TGTGCCTGGACCAATCCAGGGGGGGAGACCCAGTACTTC.

V is TRBV28 and J is TRBJ2-3, with 10 bases matching TRBD2. V lost 5 bases to trimming and J lost 4 bases; unmatched junction nucleotides: 6. This CDR3 contains 15 residues. The germline V gene has CDR1 MDHEN and CDR2 SYDVKM. CDR3 residues: CASSPSGRASDTQYF. The CDR3 nucleotides read TGTGCCAGCAGTCCAAGCGGGAGGGCGTCAGATACGCAGTATTTT.

This chain joins TRBV27 and TRBJ1-4; D is possibly TRBD1 (6 bases). This CDR3 has 14 residues. The ends were cut back, 8 bases at V and 8 bases at J, with 18 bases in the middle. Germline values: CDR1 MNHEY, CDR2 SMNVEV (reference sequence). DNA for the CDR3: TGTGCCAGCGGCCGGACAGACTACGGGGAAAAACTGTTTTTT. Protein product: CASGRTDYGEKLFF.

This chain connects TRBV6-4 to TRBJ1-1; the match to TRBD1 covers 9 bases. Germline trimming cut 4 bases from V and 4 bases from J; bases unmatched to any gene: 1. The germline V gene has CDR1 MRHNA and CDR2 SNTAGT. CDR3 length: 13 residues. The CDR3 sequence: CASSVDRGTEAFF. CDR3 DNA sequence: TGTGCCAGCAGTGTGGACAGGGGCACTGAAGCTTTCTTT.

The CDR3 region has the DNA TGTGCCAGCAGTTTACAACGGTACAATGAGCAGTTCTTC. The encoded protein is CASSLQRYNEQFF. V is TRBV27 and J is TRBJ2-1; D call uncertain. The CDR3 covers 13 residues. V dropped 2 bases and J dropped 4 bases, with 6 bases sitting between them. Germline V gives CDR1 MNHEY, CDR2 SMNVEV (reference sequence).

This clone was found once. The chain has TRBV6-5 and TRBJ1-1, with D tentatively TRBD1 (6 bases). The CDR3 covers 13 residues. Per germline, CDR1 MNHEY and CDR2 SVGAGI. The V end lost 6 bases, the J end lost 6 bases, and 14 bases lay between the germline ends. CDR3 sequence (DNA): TGTGCCAGCAGGGACGGGACATATTCTGAAGCTTTCTTT. This gives the protein CASRDGTYSEAFF.

This rearrangement joins TRBV9 to TRBJ2-2; no firm D call. This CDR3 region has 15 residues. Germline CDR1 and CDR2: SGDLS and YYNGEE. Trimming removed 0 bases from V and 8 bases from J, with 14 bases in between. The CDR3 region has the DNA TGTGCCAGCAGCGTAGCGTCTAATTCTAAAGGGGAGCTGTTTTTT. The encoded protein is CASSVASNSKGELFF.

This chain links TRBV2 with TRBJ2-7; TRBD2 is a possible D gene (5 bases). Germline V gene lookup returns CDR1 SNHLY and CDR2 FYNNEI. The CDR3 sequence is 12 residues long. V lost 2 bases, J lost 6 bases, and 8 bases lay in between. CDR3 DNA: TGTGCCAGCAGTGAATTGGGGAGCGAGCAGTACTTC. The encoded protein is CASSELGSEQYF.

Written as DNA, the CDR3 is TGTGCCAGCAGTGACATAGAAACGGATATTTATGGCTACACCTTC. Its protein product is CASSDIETDIYGYTF. The chain joins TRBV28 to TRBJ1-2; D gene uncertain. CDR3 length equals 15 residues. CDR1 is MDHEN and CDR2 is SYDVKM in the germline V gene. The V end lost 5 bases, the J end lost 5 bases, and 18 bases lay between the germline ends.

This sequence joins TRBV30 and TRBJ1-4; the match to TRBD1 covers 8 bases. Looked up from germline, CDR1 is GTSNPN and CDR2 is SVGIG (reference sequence). This CDR3 is 14 amino acids long. The V gene end was trimmed by 3 bases and the J gene end by 4 bases; junction bases not matched to a gene: 4. CDR3 protein: CAWSRTGSNEKLFF. CDR3 DNA sequence: TGTGCCTGGAGCCGGACAGGGAGTAATGAAAAACTGTTTTTT.

This rearrangement joins TRBV11-3 to TRBJ2-1; 7 bases align to TRBD2. Germline V CDR1 and CDR2: SGHNT, YENEEA. The trim removed 0 bases at V and 1 base at J, leaving 3 bases unmatched. The CDR3 totals 16 residues. CDR3 sequence (DNA): TGTGCCAGCAGCTTAGAGGGGGGAGGGTCCTACAATGAGCAGTTCTTC. Its translation: CASSLEGGGSYNEQFF.

This chain links TRBV15 with TRBJ2-2; D may be TRBD2 (6 bases). The CDR3 length is 17 residues. In germline, CDR1 is LNHNV, CDR2 YYDKDF (reference sequence). Trimming removed 1 base at V and 7 bases at J, with 19 bases between. CDR3 amino acids: CATSRGALAKSDGELFF. CDR3 coding DNA: TGTGCCACCAGCAGAGGAGCACTAGCTAAATCGGACGGGGAGCTGTTTTTT.

The chain uses TRBV6-5 and TRBJ2-7, with D possibly TRBD1 on 6 matching bases. Trimming cost V 7 bases and J 2 bases, with 12 bases left between them. The CDR3 extends over 13 amino acids. In germline, CDR1 is MNHEY, CDR2 SVGAGI. The CDR3 DNA sequence: TGTGCCAGCAAACGGGACACGACCTACGAGCAGTACTTC. Translated: CASKRDTTYEQYF.

The chain joins TRBV6-1 to TRBJ1-5, with D possibly TRBD1 on 5 matching bases. This CDR3 contains 16 residues. V was pared by 3 bases and J by 4 bases, with 16 bases between. In germline, CDR1 is MNHNS, CDR2 SASEGT. The CDR3 reads CASSDPGRTINQPQHF. Written as DNA, the CDR3 is TGTGCCAGCAGTGACCCCGGACGGACAATAAATCAGCCCCAGCATTTT.

The chain carries TRBV6-1 and TRBJ2-1; the D gene is possibly TRBD1 (6 bases). With 8 bases removed from V and 4 bases from J, the gap between germline ends came to 15 bases. The CDR3 has 14 residues. Germline loops: CDR1 MNHNS, CDR2 SASEGT. This CDR3 reads CASRQDLVYNEQFF. The CDR3 DNA is TGTGCCAGCCGACAGGATCTCGTGTACAATGAGCAGTTCTTC.

The chain recombines TRBV28 with TRBJ2-1, with 8 bases matching TRBD1. CDR3 length: 15 residues. V was pared by 7 bases and J by 5 bases, with 10 bases of the junction left unmatched. Germline V lookup: CDR1 MDHEN, CDR2 SYDVKM. CDR3 sequence reads: CASTPRTGPHNEQFF. The CDR3 DNA is TGTGCCAGCACCCCCAGGACAGGGCCCCACAATGAGCAGTTCTTC.

This chain connects TRBV12-5 to TRBJ2-1; 14 positions agree with TRBD2. CDR3 length equals 17 residues. V shed 3 bases and J 6 bases; nucleotides not matched to a gene: 7. From germline, CDR1 is LGHNT and CDR2 FRNRAP. CDR3 nucleotide sequence: TGTGCTAGTGGTTTAACGACTAGCGGGAGGGGGGTCAATGAGCAGTTCTTC. This encodes CASGLTTSGRGVNEQFF.

The chain employs TRBV7-7 and TRBJ2-7; 8 nucleotides align to TRBD1. Losses at the gene ends were 4 bases for V and 5 bases for J; bases not matched to a gene: 7. CDR1 is SSHAT, CDR2 FNYEAQ, per germline (reference sequence). This CDR3 has 14 amino acids. The CDR3 sequence is CASSSGTGLDEQYF. The CDR3 DNA sequence: TGTGCCAGCAGCTCCGGGACAGGATTAGACGAGCAGTACTTC. Full variable domain (missing parts from reference TRBV7-7 and TRBJ2-7): GAGVSQSPRYKVTKRGQDVTLRCDPISSHATLYWYQQALGQGPEFLTYFNYEAQPDKSGLPSDRFSAERPEGSISTLTIQRTEQRDSAMYRCASSSGTGLDEQYFGPGTRLTVT.

The chain uses TRBV27 and TRBJ2-7; tentative D call: TRBD1 (6 bases). The V gene's germline CDR1 is MNHEY and CDR2 SMNVEV (reference sequence). With 6 bases removed from V and 7 bases from J, the gap between germline ends came to 19 bases. The CDR3 totals 14 residues. The DNA of the CDR3 is TGTGCCAGCAGCAAAAGGACAGTACCTGGGGAGCAGTACTTC. It yields the protein CASSKRTVPGEQYF.

V gene TRBV5-6 combines with J gene TRBJ1-2, with TRBD1 matching 7 bases. J was trimmed by 8 bases and V by 4 bases; bases with no gene match: 14. The CDR3 extends over 15 amino acids. CDR1 and CDR2 (germline): SGHDT, YYEEEE. The CDR3 bases are TGTGCCAGCAGCCCCCGGGGCAGGGGGGATGGAGGCTACACCTTC. It specifies CASSPRGRGDGGYTF. Full variable domain (missing parts from reference TRBV5-6 and TRBJ1-2): DAGVTQSPTHLIKTRGQQVTLRCSPKSGHDTVSWYQQALGQGPQFIFQYYEEEERQRGNFPDRFSGHQFPNYSSELNVNALLLGDSALYLCASSPRGRGDGGYTFGSGTRLTVV.

The V gene is TRBV10-2, the J gene TRBJ1-2; 12 bases are a match to TRBD1. Trimming at V came to 7 bases and at J to 7 bases, leaving 7 bases not matched to a gene. The CDR3 is made up of 14 amino acids. Germline CDR1 WSHSY, CDR2 SAAADI. The CDR3 region has the DNA TGCGCCAGCAACCCGGGACAGGGGGCAGGTGGCTACACCTTC. Its translation is CASNPGQGAGGYTF.

The chain links TRBV2 to TRBJ2-7, with D perhaps TRBD1 (6 bases). Germline V CDR1 and CDR2: SNHLY, FYNNEI. This CDR3 has 12 amino acids. Trimming pared 8 bases from V and 1 base from J, leaving 9 bases between. This CDR3 is CASQGLSYEQYF. CDR3 DNA: TGTGCCAGCCAGGGGCTTTCCTACGAGCAGTACTTC.

The chain links TRBV5-1 to TRBJ2-1, with D possibly being TRBD1 (5 bases). The CDR3 covers 11 residues. V was shortened by 4 bases and J by 11 bases, with 10 bases between the two germline ends. The germline gives CDR1 SGHRS, CDR2 YFSETQ. This CDR3 is CASSKDTKQFF. CDR3 in DNA: TGCGCCAGCAGCAAGGACACAAAGCAGTTCTTC.

J is TRBJ2-7 and V is TRBV27; 9 positions agree with TRBD2. CDR3 size: 15 residues. The trim removed 6 bases at V and 5 bases at J, leaving 11 bases unmatched. The V gene's germline CDR1 is MNHEY and CDR2 SMNVEV (reference sequence). CDR3 sequence (DNA): TGTGCCAGCAGCCCCTTTGCGGGAGGGATCGACGAGCAGTACTTC. Translation: CASSPFAGGIDEQYF.

The table lists this clone with a count of one. The chain joins TRBV19 to TRBJ1-5; TRBD1 matches 9 bases. J gave up 4 bases and V 5 bases, and 15 bases lay outside the gene matches. Per germline, CDR1 LNHDA and CDR2 SQIVND (reference sequence). CDR3 length: 18 amino acids. CDR3 loop: CASSPSPGQGNFNQPQHF. The CDR3 DNA follows: TGTGCCAGTAGTCCCAGCCCCGGACAGGGGAACTTTAATCAGCCCCAGCATTTT.